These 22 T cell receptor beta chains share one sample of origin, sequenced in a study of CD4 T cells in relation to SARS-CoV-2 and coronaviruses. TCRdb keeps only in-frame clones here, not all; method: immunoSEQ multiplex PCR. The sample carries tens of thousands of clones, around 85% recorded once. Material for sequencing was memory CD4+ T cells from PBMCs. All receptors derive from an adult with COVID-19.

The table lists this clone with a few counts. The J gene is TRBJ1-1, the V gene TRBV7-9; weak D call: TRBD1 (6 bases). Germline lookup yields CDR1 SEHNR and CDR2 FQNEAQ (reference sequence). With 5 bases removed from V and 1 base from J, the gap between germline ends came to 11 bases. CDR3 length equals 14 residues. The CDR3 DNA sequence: TGTGCCAGCAGCCTACAGGGTCGGAACACTGAAGCTTTCTTT. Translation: CASSLQGRNTEAFF. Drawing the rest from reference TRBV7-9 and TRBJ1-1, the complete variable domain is DTGVSQNPRHKITKRGQNVTFRCDPISEHNRLYWYRQTLGQGPEFLTYFQNEAQLEKSRLLSDRFSAERPKGSFSTLEIQRTEQGDSAMYLCASSLQGRNTEAFFGQGTRLTVV.

CDR3 loop: CASRSQGAVEAFF. The DNA for the CDR3 is TGTGCCAGTAGGTCACAGGGGGCCGTTGAAGCTTTCTTT. The chain uses TRBV19 and TRBJ1-1; 9 bases agree with TRBD1. CDR3 size: 13 residues. Germline CDR1 is LNHDA and CDR2 is SQIVND (reference sequence). With 6 bases clipped from V and 7 bases from J, the junction kept 6 bases outside the gene matches.

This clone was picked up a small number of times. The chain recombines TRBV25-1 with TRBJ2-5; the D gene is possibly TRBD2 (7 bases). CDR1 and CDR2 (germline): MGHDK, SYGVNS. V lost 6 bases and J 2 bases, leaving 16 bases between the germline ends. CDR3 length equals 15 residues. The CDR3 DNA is TGTGCCAGCAGCCCCCGGGGGGCTGGGCAAGAGACCCAGTACTTC. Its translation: CASSPRGAGQETQYF.

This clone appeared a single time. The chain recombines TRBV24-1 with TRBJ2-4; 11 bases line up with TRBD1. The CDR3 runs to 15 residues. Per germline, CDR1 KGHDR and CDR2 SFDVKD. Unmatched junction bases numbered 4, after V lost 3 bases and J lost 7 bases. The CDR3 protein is CATSDTGTGGNIQYF. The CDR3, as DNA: TGTGCCACCAGTGATACCGGGACAGGGGGGAACATTCAGTACTTC.

CDR3 in DNA: TGTGCCAGCAGCCTGGGGACAGGACGTGAAAAACTGTTTTTT. It specifies CASSLGTGREKLFF. V gene TRBV7-9 combines with J gene TRBJ1-4; 8 bases align to TRBD1. The junction had 6 bases not matched to a gene; V was cut back by 5 bases and J by 7 bases. This CDR3 spans 14 amino acids. CDR1 and CDR2 from the germline V gene are SEHNR and FQNEAQ (reference sequence).

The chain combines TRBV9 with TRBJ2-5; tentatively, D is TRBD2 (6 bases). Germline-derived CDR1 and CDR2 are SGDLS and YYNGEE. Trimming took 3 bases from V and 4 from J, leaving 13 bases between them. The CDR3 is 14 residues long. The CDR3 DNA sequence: TGTGCCAGCAGCGCCCGGAGGGCTGGAGAGACCCAGTACTTC. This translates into CASSARRAGETQYF.

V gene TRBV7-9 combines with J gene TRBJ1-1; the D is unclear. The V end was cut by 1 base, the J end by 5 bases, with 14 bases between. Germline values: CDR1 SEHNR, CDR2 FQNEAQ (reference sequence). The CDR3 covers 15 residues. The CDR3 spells CASSLVVITNTEAFF. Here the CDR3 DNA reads TGTGCCAGCAGCTTAGTTGTCATAACGAATACTGAAGCTTTCTTT.

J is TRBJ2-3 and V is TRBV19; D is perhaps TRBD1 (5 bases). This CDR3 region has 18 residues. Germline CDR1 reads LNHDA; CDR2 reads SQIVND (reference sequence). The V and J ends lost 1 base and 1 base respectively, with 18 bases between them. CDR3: CASSIVYRGRDRTDTQYF. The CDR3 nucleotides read TGTGCCAGTAGTATAGTTTATCGTGGCAGGGATCGCACAGATACGCAGTATTTT.

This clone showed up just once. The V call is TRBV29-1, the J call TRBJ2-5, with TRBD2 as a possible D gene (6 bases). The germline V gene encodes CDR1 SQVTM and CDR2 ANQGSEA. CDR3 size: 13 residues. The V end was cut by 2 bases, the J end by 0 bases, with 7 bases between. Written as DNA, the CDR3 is TGCAGCGTTGAACGCGGGAACCAAGAGACCCAGTACTTC. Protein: CSVERGNQETQYF.

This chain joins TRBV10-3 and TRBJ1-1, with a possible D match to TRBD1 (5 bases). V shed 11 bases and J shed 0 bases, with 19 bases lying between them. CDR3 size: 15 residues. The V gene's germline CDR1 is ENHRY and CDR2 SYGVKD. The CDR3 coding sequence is TGTGCCTCACGGGGCGGGTACGAGTTGAACACTGAAGCTTTCTTT. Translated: CASRGGYELNTEAFF.

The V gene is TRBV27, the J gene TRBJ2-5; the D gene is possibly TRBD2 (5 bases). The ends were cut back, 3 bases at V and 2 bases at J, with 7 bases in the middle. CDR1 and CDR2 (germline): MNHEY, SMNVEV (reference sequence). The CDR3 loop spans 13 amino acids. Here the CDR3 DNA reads TGTGCCAGCAGTTTCCGGGGTCAAGAGACCCAGTACTTC. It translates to CASSFRGQETQYF.

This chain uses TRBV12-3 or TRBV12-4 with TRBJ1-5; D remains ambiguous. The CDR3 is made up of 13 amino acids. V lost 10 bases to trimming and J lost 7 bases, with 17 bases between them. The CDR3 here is CATARRQAQPQHF. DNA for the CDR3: TGTGCCACAGCTAGGAGACAAGCGCAGCCCCAGCATTTT.

CDR3 loop: CASSVGEDTQYF. CDR3 nucleotides: TGTGCCAGCAGCGTAGGGGAAGATACGCAGTATTTT. The chain employs TRBV9 and TRBJ2-3; D remains unclear. V was clipped by 0 bases and J by 5 bases, with 4 bases between them. The CDR3 has 12 amino acids. Germline loops: CDR1 SGDLS, CDR2 YYNGEE.

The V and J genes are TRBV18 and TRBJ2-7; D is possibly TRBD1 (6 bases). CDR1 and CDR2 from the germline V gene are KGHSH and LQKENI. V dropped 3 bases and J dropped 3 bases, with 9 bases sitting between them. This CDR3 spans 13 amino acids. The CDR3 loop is CASSPGQSYEQYF. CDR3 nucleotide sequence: TGTGCCAGCTCACCGGGACAAAGCTACGAGCAGTACTTC.

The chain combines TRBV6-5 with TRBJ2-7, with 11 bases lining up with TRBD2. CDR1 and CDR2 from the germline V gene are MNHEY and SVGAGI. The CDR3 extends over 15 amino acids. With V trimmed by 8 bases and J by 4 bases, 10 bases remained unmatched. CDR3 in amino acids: CASARPTSGIYEQYF. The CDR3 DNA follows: TGTGCCAGCGCCCGCCCGACTAGCGGGATATACGAGCAGTACTTC.

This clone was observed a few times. The CDR3 DNA is TGTGCCAGCAGTTCCTTGGACAGGTATGGCTACACCTTC. It translates to CASSSLDRYGYTF. This rearrangement joins TRBV12-3 or TRBV12-4 to TRBJ1-2; 7 positions match TRBD1. The CDR3 has 13 amino acids. J gave up 5 bases and V 4 bases, and 4 bases lay outside the gene matches.

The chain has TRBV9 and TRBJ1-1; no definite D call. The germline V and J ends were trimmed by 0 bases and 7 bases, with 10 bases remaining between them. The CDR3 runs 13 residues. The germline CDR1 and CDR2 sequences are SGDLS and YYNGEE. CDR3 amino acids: CASSVVVEGEAFF. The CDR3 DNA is TGTGCCAGCAGCGTAGTGGTGGAGGGTGAAGCTTTCTTT.

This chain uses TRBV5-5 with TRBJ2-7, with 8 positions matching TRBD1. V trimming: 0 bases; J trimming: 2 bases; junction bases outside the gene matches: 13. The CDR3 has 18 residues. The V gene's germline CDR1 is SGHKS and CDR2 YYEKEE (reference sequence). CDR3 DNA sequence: TGTGCCAGCAGCTTGGGACTGGCCCGGGACAGGCAAACCTACGAGCAGTACTTC. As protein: CASSLGLARDRQTYEQYF.

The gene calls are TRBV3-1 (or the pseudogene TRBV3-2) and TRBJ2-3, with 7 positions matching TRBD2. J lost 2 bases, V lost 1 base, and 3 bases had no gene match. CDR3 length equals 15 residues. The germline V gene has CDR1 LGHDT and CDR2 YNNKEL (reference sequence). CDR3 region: CASSQGTSATDTQYF. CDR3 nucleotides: TGTGCCAGCAGCCAAGGAACTAGCGCCACAGATACGCAGTATTTT.

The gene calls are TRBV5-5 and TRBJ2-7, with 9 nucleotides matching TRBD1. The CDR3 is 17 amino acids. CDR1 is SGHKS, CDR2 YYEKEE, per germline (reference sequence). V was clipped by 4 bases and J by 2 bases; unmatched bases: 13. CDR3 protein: CASSPAGTGSVTYEQYF. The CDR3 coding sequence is TGTGCCAGCAGCCCTGCCGGGACAGGGTCTGTTACCTACGAGCAGTACTTC.

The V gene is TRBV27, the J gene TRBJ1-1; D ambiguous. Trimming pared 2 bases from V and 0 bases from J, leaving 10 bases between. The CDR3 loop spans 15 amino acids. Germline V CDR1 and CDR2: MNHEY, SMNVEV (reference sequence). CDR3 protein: CASSLRRTMNTEAFF. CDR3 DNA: TGTGCCAGCAGTTTACGACGGACTATGAACACTGAAGCTTTCTTT.

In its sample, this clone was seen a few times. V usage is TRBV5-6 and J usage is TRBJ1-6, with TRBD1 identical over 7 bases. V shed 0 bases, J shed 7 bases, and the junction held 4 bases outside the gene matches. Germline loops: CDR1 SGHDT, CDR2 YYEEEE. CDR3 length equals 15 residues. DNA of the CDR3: TGTGCCAGCAGCTTGGCCCGACAGGGAAATTCACCCCTCCACTTT. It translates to CASSLARQGNSPLHF.